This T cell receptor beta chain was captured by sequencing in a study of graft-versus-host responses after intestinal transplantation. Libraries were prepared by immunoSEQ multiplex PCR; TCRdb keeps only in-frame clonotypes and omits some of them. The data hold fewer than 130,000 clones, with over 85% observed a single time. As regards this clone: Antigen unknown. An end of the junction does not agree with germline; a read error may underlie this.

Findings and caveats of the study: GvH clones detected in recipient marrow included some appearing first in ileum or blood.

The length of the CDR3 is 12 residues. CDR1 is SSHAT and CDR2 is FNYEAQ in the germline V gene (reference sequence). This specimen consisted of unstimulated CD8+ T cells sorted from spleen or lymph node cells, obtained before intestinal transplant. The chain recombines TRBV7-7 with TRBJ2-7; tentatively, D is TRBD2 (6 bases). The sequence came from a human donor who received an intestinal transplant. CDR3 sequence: CASSGRIYEQYF. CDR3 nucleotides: TGTGCTAGCAGCGGGCGTATTTACGAGCAGTACTTC.